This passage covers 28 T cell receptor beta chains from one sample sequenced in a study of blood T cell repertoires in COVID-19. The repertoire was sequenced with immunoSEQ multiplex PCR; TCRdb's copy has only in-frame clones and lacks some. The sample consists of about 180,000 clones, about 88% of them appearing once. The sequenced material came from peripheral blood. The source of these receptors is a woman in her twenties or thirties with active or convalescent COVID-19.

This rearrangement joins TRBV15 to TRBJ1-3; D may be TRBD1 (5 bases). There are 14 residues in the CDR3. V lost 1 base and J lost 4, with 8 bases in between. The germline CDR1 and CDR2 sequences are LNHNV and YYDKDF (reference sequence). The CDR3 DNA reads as TGTGCCACCAGCAGAGCAGGGTACGGAAACACCATATATTTT. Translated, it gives CATSRAGYGNTIYF.

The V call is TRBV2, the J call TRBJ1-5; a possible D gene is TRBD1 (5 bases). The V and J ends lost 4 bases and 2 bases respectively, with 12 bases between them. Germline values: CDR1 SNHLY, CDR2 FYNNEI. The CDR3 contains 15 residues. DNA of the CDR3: TGTGCCAGCAGTGTCAGGGCGCTTGGCAATCAGCCCCAGCATTTT. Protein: CASSVRALGNQPQHF.

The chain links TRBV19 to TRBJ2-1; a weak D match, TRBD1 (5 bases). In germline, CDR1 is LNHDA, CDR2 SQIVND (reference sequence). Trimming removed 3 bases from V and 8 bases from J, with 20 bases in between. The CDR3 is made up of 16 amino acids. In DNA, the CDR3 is TGTGCCAGTAGTATCGGTTCTAGGGGCTTTGGGGATGAGCAGTTCTTC. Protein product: CASSIGSRGFGDEQFF.

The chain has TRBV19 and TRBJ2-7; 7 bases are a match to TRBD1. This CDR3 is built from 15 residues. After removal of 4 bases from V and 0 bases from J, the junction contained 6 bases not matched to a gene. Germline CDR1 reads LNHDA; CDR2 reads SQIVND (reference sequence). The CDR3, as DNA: TGTGCCAGTAGTACCAAACAGGGGAGCTCCTACGAGCAGTACTTC. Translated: CASSTKQGSSYEQYF.

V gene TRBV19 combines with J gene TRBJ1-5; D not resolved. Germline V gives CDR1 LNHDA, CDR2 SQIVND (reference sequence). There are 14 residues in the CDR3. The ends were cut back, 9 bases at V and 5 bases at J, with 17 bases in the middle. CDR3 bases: TGTGCCAGCCGGGTCCAAAACGGCCATCAGCCCCAGCATTTT. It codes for CASRVQNGHQPQHF.

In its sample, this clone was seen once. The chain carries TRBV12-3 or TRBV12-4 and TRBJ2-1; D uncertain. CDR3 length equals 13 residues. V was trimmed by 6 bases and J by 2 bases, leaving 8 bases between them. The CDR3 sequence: CASRRLTYNEQFF. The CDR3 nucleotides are TGTGCCAGCAGACGGTTAACCTACAATGAGCAGTTCTTC.

The CDR3 loop is CASSLPYRRNTEAFF. The CDR3 DNA reads TGTGCCAGCAGTTTACCCTACAGGAGGAACACTGAAGCTTTCTTT. This chain joins TRBV28 and TRBJ1-1, with D perhaps TRBD1 (5 bases). The CDR3 length is 15 residues. CDR1 and CDR2 from the germline V gene are MDHEN and SYDVKM. Trimming left V 2 bases short and J 1 base short, with 11 bases between.

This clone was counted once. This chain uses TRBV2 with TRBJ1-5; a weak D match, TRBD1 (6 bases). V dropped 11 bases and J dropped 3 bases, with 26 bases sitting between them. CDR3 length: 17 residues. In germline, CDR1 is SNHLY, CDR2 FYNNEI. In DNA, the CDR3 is TGTGCCTCGGAACAGGGACGGGTGGGTTTACCCAATCAGCCCCAGCATTTT. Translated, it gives CASEQGRVGLPNQPQHF.

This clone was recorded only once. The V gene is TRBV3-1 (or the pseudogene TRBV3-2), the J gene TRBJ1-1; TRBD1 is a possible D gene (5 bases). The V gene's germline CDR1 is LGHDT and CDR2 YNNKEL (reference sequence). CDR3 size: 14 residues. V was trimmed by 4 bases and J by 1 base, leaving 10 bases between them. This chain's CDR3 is CASSRPGGNTEAFF. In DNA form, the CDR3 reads TGTGCCAGCAGCCGGCCCGGGGGGAACACTGAAGCTTTCTTT.

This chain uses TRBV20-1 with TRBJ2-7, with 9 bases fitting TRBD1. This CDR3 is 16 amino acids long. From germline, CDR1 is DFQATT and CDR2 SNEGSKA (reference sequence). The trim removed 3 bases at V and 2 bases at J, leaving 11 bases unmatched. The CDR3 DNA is TGCAGTGCTAGTCATCCCGGGACAGGGAGCCCCTACGAGCAGTACTTC. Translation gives CSASHPGTGSPYEQYF.

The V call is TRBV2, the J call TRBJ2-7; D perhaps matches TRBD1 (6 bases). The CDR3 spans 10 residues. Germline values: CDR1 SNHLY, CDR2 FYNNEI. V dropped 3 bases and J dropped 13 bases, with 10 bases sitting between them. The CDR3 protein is CASSDAGEYF. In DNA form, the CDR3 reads TGTGCCAGCAGTGATGCAGGGGAATACTTC.

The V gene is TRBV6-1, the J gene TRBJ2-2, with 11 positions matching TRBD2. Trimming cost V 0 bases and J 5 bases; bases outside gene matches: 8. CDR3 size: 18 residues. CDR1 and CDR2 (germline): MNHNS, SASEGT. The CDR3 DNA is TGTGCCAGCAGTGAAGCGGACAGACTAGCGGGAAATACCGGGGAGCTGTTTTTT. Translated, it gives CASSEADRLAGNTGELFF.

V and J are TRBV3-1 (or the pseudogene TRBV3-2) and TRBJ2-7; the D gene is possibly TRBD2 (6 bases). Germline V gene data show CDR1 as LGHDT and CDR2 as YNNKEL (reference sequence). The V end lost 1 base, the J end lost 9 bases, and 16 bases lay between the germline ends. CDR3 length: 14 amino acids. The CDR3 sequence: CASSQGDSLLVQYF. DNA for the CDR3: TGTGCCAGCAGCCAAGGGGACTCCCTTCTGGTGCAGTACTTC.

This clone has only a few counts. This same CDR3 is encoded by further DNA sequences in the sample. CDR3 DNA sequence: TGTGCCAGTAGTATAAGGGGAGAAGCTTTCTTT. Translation: CASSIRGEAFF. The chain joins TRBV19 to TRBJ1-1; TRBD1 might be the D (5 bases). Trimming pared 2 bases from V and 8 bases from J, leaving 6 bases between. CDR3 length: 11 amino acids. Germline V gene sequence: CDR1 LNHDA, CDR2 SQIVND (reference sequence).

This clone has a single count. DNA of the CDR3: TGTGCCAGCAGCCCCAGGGGGCTTTTCTATGGCTACACCTTC. Encoded protein: CASSPRGLFYGYTF. This chain connects TRBV28 to TRBJ1-2, with 8 bases lining up with TRBD1. With 6 bases clipped from V and 4 bases from J, the junction kept 7 bases outside the gene matches. Germline CDR1 and CDR2: MDHEN and SYDVKM. The CDR3 is 14 residues long.

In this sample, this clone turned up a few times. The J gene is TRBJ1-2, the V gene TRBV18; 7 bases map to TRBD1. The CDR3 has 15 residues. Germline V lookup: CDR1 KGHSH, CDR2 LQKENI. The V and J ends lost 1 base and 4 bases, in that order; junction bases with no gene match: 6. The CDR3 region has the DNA TGTGCCAGCTCACCACTACAGGGGCCATCCTATGGCTACACCTTC. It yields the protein CASSPLQGPSYGYTF.

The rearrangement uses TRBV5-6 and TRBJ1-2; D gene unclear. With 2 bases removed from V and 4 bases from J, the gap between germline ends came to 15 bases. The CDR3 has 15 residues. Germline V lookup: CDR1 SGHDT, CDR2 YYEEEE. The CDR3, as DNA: TGTGCCAGCAGCTTTGGAGTGGCCGACTTCTATGGCTACACCTTC. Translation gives CASSFGVADFYGYTF.

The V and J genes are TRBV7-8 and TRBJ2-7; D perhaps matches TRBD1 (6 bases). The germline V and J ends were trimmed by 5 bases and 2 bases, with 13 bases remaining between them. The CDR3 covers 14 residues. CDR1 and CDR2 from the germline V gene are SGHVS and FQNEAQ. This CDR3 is CASSLNGDTYEQYF. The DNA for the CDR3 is TGTGCCAGCAGCCTCAACGGGGACACCTACGAGCAGTACTTC.

CDR3 residues: CASRLRSSYNEQFF. Written as DNA, the CDR3 is TGTGCCAGTAGACTTAGGAGCTCCTACAATGAGCAGTTCTTC. The chain couples TRBV19 to TRBJ2-1; no clear D gene. The V gene lost 6 bases and the J gene lost 0 bases, with 9 bases spanning the gap. There are 14 residues in the CDR3. CDR1 is LNHDA, CDR2 SQIVND, per germline (reference sequence). The full variable domain, rest sourced from reference TRBV19 and TRBJ2-1, is DGGITQSPKYLFRKEGQNVTLSCEQNLNHDAMYWYRQDPGQGLRLIYYSQIVNDFQKGDIAEGYSVSREKKESFPLTVTSAQKNPTAFYLCASRLRSSYNEQFFGPGTRLTVL.

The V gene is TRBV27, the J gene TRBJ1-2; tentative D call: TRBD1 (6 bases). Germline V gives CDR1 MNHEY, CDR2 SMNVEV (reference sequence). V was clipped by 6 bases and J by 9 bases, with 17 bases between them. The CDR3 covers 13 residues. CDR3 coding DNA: TGTGCCAGCAGCTTCGCGGGGGGCGGGAGCTACACCTTC. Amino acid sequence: CASSFAGGGSYTF.

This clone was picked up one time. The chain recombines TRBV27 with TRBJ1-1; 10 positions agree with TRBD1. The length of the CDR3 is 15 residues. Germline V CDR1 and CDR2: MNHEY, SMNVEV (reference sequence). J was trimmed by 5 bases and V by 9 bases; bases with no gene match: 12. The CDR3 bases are TGTGCCAGTAGCCGGGACAGGGGACGGTGGACTGAAGCTTTCTTT. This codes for CASSRDRGRWTEAFF.

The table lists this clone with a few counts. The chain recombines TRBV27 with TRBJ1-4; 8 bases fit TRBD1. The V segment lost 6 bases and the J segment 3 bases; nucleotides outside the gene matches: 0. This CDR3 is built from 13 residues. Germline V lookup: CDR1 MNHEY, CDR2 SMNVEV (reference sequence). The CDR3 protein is CASRTGANEKLFF. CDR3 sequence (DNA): TGTGCCAGCAGGACAGGGGCTAATGAAAAACTGTTTTTT.

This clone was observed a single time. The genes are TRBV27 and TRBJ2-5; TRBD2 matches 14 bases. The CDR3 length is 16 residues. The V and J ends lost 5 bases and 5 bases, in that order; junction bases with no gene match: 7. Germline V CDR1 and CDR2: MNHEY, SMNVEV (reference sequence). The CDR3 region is CASSPGLAGGLETQYF. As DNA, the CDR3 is TGTGCCAGCAGTCCTGGACTAGCGGGAGGTCTTGAGACCCAGTACTTC.

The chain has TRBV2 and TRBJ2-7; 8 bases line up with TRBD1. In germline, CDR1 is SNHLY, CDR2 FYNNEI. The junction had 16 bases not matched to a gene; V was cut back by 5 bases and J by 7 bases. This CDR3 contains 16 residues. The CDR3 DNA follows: TGTGCCAGCAGTCCGAGTGGGGACAGGTCTGGAGGGGAGCAGTACTTC. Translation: CASSPSGDRSGGEQYF.

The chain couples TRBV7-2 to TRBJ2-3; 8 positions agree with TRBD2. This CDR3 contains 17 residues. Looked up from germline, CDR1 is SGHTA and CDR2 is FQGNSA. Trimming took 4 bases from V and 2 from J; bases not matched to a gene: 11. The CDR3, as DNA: TGTGCCAGCAGCTCCCCCGGACTAGCAGTTTTCACAGATACGCAGTATTTT. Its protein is CASSSPGLAVFTDTQYF.

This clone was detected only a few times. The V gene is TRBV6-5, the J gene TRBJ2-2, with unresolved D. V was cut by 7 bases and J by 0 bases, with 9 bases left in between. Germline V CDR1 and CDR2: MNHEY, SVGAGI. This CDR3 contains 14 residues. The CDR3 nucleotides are TGTGCCAGCATCCTCGTTCCGAACACCGGGGAGCTGTTTTTT. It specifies CASILVPNTGELFF.

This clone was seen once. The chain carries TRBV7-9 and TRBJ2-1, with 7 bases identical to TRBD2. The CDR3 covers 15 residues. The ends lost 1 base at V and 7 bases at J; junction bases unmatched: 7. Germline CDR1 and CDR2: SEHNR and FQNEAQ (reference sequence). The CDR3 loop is CASSLVAGVGNEQFF. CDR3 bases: TGTGCCAGCAGCTTAGTTGCGGGAGTAGGGAATGAGCAGTTCTTC.

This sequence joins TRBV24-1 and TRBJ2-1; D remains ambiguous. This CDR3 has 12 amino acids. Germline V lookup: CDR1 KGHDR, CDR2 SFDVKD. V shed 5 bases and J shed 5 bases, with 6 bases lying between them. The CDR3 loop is CATSAVDNEQFF. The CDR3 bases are TGTGCCACCAGTGCCGTAGACAATGAGCAGTTCTTC.